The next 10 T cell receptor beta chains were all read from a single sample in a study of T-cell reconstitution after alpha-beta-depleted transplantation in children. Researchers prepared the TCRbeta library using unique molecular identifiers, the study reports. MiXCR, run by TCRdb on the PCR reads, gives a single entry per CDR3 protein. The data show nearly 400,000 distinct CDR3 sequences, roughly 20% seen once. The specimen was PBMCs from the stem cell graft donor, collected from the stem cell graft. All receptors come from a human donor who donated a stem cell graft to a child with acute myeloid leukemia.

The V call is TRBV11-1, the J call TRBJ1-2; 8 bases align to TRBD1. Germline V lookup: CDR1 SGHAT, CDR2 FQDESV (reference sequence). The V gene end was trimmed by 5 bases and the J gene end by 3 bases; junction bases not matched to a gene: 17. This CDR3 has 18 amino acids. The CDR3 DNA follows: TGTGCCAGCAGCCGCTTCAGGGGACAGGAAGACAGCGACTATGGCTACACCTTC. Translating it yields CASSRFRGQEDSDYGYTF. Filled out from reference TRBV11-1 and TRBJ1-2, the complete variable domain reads EAEVAQSPRYKITEKSQAVAFWCDPISGHATLYWYRQILGQGPELLVQFQDESVVDDSQLPKDRFSAERLKGVDSTLKIQPAELGDSAMYLCASSRFRGQEDSDYGYTFGSGTRLTVV.

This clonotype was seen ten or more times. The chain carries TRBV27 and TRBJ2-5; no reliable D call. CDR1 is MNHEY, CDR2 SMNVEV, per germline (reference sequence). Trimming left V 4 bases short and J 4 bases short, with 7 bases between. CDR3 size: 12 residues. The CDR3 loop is CASSSMGETQYF. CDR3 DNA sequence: TGTGCCAGCAGTTCCATGGGAGAGACCCAGTACTTC.

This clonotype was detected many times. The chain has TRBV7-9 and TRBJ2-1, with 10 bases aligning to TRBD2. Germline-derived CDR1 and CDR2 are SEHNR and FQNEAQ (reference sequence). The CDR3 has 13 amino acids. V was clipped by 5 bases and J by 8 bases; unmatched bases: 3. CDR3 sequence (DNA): TGTGCCAGCAGCGGGGGGACTAGCGATGAGCAGTTCTTC. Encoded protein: CASSGGTSDEQFF.

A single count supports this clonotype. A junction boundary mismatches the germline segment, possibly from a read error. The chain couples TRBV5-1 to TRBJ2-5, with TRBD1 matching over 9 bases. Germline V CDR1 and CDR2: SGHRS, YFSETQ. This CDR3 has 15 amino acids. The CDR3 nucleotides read TGCGCCAGCAGCTTGGCCCACAGGGGGCTGGAGACCCTGTACTTC. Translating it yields CASSLAHRGLETLYF.

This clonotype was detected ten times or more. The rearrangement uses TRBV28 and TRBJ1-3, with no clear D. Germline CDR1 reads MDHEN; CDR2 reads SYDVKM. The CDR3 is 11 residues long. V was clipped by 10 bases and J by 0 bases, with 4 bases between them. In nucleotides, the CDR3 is TGTGCCACCCTCTCTGGAAACACCATATATTTT. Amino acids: CATLSGNTIYF.

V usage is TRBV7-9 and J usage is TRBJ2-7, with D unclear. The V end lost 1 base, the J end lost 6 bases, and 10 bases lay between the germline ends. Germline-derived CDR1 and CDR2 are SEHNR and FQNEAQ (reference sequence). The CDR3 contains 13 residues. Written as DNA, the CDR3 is TGTGCCAGCAGCTTAGGTGGGATCGGCGAGCAGTACTTC. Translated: CASSLGGIGEQYF.

The CDR3 here is CASSLGTRSGSDTQYF. In DNA form, the CDR3 reads TGTGCCAGCAGTTTAGGGACTAGAAGCGGTTCAGATACGCAGTATTTT. The chain employs TRBV12-3 or TRBV12-4 and TRBJ2-3; 7 bases map to TRBD2. The CDR3 runs 16 residues. J was trimmed by 4 bases and V by 1 base; bases with no gene match: 8.

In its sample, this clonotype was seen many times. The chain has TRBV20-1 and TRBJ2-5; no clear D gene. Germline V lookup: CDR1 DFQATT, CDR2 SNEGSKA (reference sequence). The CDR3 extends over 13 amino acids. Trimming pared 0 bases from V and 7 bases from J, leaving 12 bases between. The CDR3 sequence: CSARDPEVGTQYF. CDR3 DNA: TGCAGTGCTAGAGATCCAGAGGTTGGGACCCAGTACTTC.

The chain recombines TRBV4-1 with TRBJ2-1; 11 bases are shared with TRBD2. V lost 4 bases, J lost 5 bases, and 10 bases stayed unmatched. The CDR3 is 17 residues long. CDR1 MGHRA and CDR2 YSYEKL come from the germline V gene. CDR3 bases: TGCGCCAGCAGCCCGAACAGGGGACTAGCGGAAGACAATGAGCAGTTCTTC. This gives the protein CASSPNRGLAEDNEQFF.

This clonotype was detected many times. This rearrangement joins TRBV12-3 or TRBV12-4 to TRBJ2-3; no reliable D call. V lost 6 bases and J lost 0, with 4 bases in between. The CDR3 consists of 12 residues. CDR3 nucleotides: TGTGCCAGCAGACGAAGCACAGATACGCAGTATTTT. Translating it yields CASRRSTDTQYF.